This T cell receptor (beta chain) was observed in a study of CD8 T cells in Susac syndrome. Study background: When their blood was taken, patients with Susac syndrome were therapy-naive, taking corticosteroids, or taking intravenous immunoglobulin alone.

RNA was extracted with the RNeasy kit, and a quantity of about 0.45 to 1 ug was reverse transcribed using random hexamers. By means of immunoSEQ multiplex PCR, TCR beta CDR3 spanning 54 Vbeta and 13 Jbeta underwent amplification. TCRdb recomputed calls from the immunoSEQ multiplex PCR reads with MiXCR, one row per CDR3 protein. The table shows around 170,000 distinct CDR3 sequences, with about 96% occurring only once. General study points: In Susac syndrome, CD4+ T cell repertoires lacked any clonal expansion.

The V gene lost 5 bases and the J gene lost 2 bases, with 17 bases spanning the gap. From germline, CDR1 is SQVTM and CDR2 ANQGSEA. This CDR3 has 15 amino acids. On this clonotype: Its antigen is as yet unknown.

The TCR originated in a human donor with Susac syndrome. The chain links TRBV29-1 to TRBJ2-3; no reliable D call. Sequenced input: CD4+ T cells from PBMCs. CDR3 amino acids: CSVRFLSDFTDTQYF. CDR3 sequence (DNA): TGCAGCGTTCGTTTTCTCTCAGACTTCACAGATACGCAGTATTTT.